This TCR beta chain was profiled in a study of blood T cells in healthy people across ages. Each sample had at least 6.5 million PBMCs isolated. This CDR3 is 16 amino acids long. Germline loops: CDR1 LGHNA, CDR2 YSLEER. The V gene end was trimmed by 1 base and the J gene end by 4 bases; junction bases not matched to a gene: 6. Alongside a J-beta primer mix, a sample-barcoded 5' primer served in a second PCR lasting roughly 7 to 11 cycles. Tags on each cDNA molecule came from a template-switch adaptor with 12 random nucleotides. In TCRdb, the 5' RACE reads were re-called with MiXCR into one record per CDR3 protein. The table records around 1.1 million distinct CDR3 sequences, around two fifths of them present only once.

This receptor was obtained from a young man in good health. The gene calls are TRBV4-3 and TRBJ2-3, with 9 bases aligning to TRBD1. The sample was blood. CDR3 sequence reads: CASSQGMDRGADTQYF. CDR3 in DNA: TGCGCCAGCAGCCAAGGAATGGACAGGGGTGCAGATACGCAGTATTTT.